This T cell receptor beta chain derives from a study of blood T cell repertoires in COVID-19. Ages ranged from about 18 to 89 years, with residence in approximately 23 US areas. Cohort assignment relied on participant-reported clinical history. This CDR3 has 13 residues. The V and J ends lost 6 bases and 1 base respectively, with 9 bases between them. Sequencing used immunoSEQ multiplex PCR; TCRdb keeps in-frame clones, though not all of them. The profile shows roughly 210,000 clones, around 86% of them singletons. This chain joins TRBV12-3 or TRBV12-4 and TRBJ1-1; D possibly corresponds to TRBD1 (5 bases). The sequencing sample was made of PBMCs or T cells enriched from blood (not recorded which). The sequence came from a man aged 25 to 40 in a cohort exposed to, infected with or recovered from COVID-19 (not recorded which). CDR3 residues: CASSLTENTEAFF. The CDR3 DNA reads TGTGCCAGCAGCTTGACAGAGAACACTGAAGCTTTCTTT.